The rows below give T cell receptor beta chains drawn from one sample of a study of T cells in Graves' hyperthyroidism and ophthalmopathy. TCRdb called the multiplex PCR reads again in MiXCR, with one record for every CDR3 protein. The sample lists about 770,000 distinct CDR3 sequences, around a sixth occurring once. Sequencing was done on a sample of blood. The source is a woman between 50 and 59 years old with Graves' hyperthyroidism that later progressed to Graves' ophthalmopathy. The CDR3 runs from the conserved cysteine through the conserved F or W. D genes are given only for firm matches. Size tells how often a clone was seen (once, few, many) or the class of an expanded clone, and some rows leave it out.

cdr3_nt: TGCAGCGTTCCGTTCGGACCGAATGGCTACACCTTC
cdr3_aa: CSVPFGPNGYTF
j_call: TRBJ1-2
clone_size: NA
v_call: TRBV29-1
cdr3_length: 12
d_call: NA

cdr3_nt: TGCGCCAGCAGCCACCAAACAGGGGGTCGGGAAGCTTTCTTT
cdr3_aa: CASSHQTGGREAFF
j_call: TRBJ1-1
clone_size: few
v_call: TRBV4-1
cdr3_length: 14
d_call: TRBD1

cdr3_nt: TGTGCCAGCAGCTTGATGACAGGGAATCTCGAGCAGTACTTC
cdr3_aa: CASSLMTGNLEQYF
j_call: TRBJ2-7
clone_size: NA
v_call: TRBV7-9
cdr3_length: 14
d_call: TRBD1

cdr3_nt: TGCAGTGCTAGTTTGGCGGCAGGGGCCTATAGCAATCAGCCCCAGCATTTT
cdr3_aa: CSASLAAGAYSNQPQHF
j_call: TRBJ1-5
clone_size: NA
v_call: TRBV20-1
cdr3_length: 17
d_call: NA

cdr3_nt: TGTGCCAGCAGCGTGGGACTAGCGGGGGGCCCACGCCTCTATACGCAGTATTTT
cdr3_aa: CASSVGLAGGPRLYTQYF
j_call: TRBJ2-3
clone_size: NA
v_call: TRBV9
cdr3_length: 18
d_call: TRBD2

cdr3_nt: TGTGCCAGCAGCGACCCGGGGCAGGGGGCAAATTCACCCCTCCACTTT
cdr3_aa: CASSDPGQGANSPLHF
j_call: TRBJ1-6
clone_size: NA
v_call: TRBV3-1
cdr3_length: 16
d_call: TRBD1

cdr3_nt: TGTGCCAGCAGCCAAGATGGACAGTTCTCTATGGGCTACACCTTC
cdr3_aa: CASSQDGQFSMGYTF
j_call: TRBJ1-2
clone_size: many
v_call: TRBV3-1
cdr3_length: 15
d_call: NA

cdr3_nt: NA
cdr3_aa: CASSSSGRRADTQYF
j_call: TRBJ2-3
clone_size: many
v_call: TRBV12-3/TRBV12-4
cdr3_length: 15
d_call: NA

cdr3_nt: TGTGCCAGCAGTTTCCGACAGGGCCTTAGCAATCAGCCCCAGCATTTT
cdr3_aa: CASSFRQGLSNQPQHF
j_call: TRBJ1-5
clone_size: NA
v_call: TRBV12-3/TRBV12-4
cdr3_length: 16
d_call: TRBD1

cdr3_nt: TGTGCCAGCAGCGATCTCAGGGCGGATGAGCGGTTCTTC
cdr3_aa: CASSDLRADERFF
j_call: TRBJ2-1
clone_size: NA
v_call: TRBV28
cdr3_length: 13
d_call: NA

cdr3_nt: TGTGCCAGCAGCGAGGGACTTCACCAGCATCAGCCCCAGCATTTT
cdr3_aa: CASSEGLHQHQPQHF
j_call: TRBJ1-5
clone_size: many
v_call: TRBV11-2
cdr3_length: 15
d_call: NA

cdr3_nt: TGCGCCAGCAGCCTTGGGACTAGGAGCTACAATGAGCAGTTCTTC
cdr3_aa: CASSLGTRSYNEQFF
j_call: TRBJ2-1
clone_size: many
v_call: TRBV5-1
cdr3_length: 15
d_call: TRBD2

cdr3_nt: TGTGCCAGCAGCCTAGCGGGGCCTCGTCGGGGATCTGGGGCCAACGTCCTGACTTTC
cdr3_aa: CASSLAGPRRGSGANVLTF
j_call: TRBJ2-6
clone_size: NA
v_call: TRBV11-2
cdr3_length: 19
d_call: TRBD2

cdr3_nt: TGTGCCAGCAGCCCACCCGCCCGGGACTTAGAGACCTTC
cdr3_aa: CASSPPARDLETF
j_call: TRBJ1-2
clone_size: NA
v_call: TRBV7-2
cdr3_length: 13
d_call: NA

cdr3_nt: TGCGCCAGCAGCCGAGACCGGACAGGAATCAATCAGCCCCAGCATTTT
cdr3_aa: CASSRDRTGINQPQHF
j_call: TRBJ1-5
clone_size: NA
v_call: TRBV4-1
cdr3_length: 16
d_call: TRBD1

cdr3_nt: TGTGCCAGCAGCTTCTCTTCGGTCTCTAGCGGGGCCTCCACAGATACGCAGTATTTT
cdr3_aa: CASSFSSVSSGASTDTQYF
j_call: TRBJ2-3
clone_size: few
v_call: TRBV7-9
cdr3_length: 19
d_call: TRBD2

cdr3_nt: TGCAGTGCAAGCACTAGCGGGGTCTACAATGAGCAGTTCTTC
cdr3_aa: CSASTSGVYNEQFF
j_call: TRBJ2-1
clone_size: NA
v_call: TRBV20-1
cdr3_length: 14
d_call: TRBD2

cdr3_nt: TGTGCCAGCAGCCTTTGGACGGGGCTGGGCACTGAAGCTTTCTTT
cdr3_aa: CASSLWTGLGTEAFF
j_call: TRBJ1-1
clone_size: many
v_call: TRBV5-6
cdr3_length: 15
d_call: NA

cdr3_nt: TGTGCCAGCAGTTACTCGAGTAGGGGGAATTCACCCCTCCACTTT
cdr3_aa: CASSYSSRGNSPLHF
j_call: TRBJ1-6
clone_size: NA
v_call: TRBV6-5
cdr3_length: 15
d_call: NA

cdr3_nt: TGCGCCAGCAGCGCGGGACAGAACTCTTACAATGAGCAGTTCTTC
cdr3_aa: CASSAGQNSYNEQFF
j_call: TRBJ2-1
clone_size: NA
v_call: TRBV5-1
cdr3_length: 15
d_call: NA

cdr3_nt: TGTGCCAGTAGTATTCGAAGGACCGAAAAACTGTTTTTT
cdr3_aa: CASSIRRTEKLFF
j_call: TRBJ1-4
clone_size: NA
v_call: TRBV19
cdr3_length: 13
d_call: NA

cdr3_nt: TGTGCCAGCAGCTTCGATGGCAGTGGCACAGATACGCAGTATTTT
cdr3_aa: CASSFDGSGTDTQYF
j_call: TRBJ2-3
clone_size: many
v_call: TRBV5-5
cdr3_length: 15
d_call: NA

cdr3_nt: TGTGCCAGCAGCCAAGATTGGGGCGGGGGAAGCACAGATACGCAGTATTTT
cdr3_aa: CASSQDWGGGSTDTQYF
j_call: TRBJ2-3
clone_size: NA
v_call: TRBV3-1
cdr3_length: 17
d_call: TRBD2

cdr3_nt: TGTGCCAGCAGTCGTGGTGGGGGTCAAACTAGCAATGAGCAGTTCTTC
cdr3_aa: CASSRGGGQTSNEQFF
j_call: TRBJ2-1
clone_size: many
v_call: TRBV6-1
cdr3_length: 16
d_call: NA

cdr3_nt: TGTGCCAGCAGCCAAGAGTCCGAGGGGCCGGACGAGCAGTACTTC
cdr3_aa: CASSQESEGPDEQYF
j_call: TRBJ2-7
clone_size: NA
v_call: TRBV4-2
cdr3_length: 15
d_call: NA

cdr3_nt: TGCAGTGCTGAACTAGCGGGGTTCTCCTACGAGCAGTACTTC
cdr3_aa: CSAELAGFSYEQYF
j_call: TRBJ2-7
clone_size: many
v_call: TRBV20-1
cdr3_length: 14
d_call: TRBD2

cdr3_nt: TGTGCTAGTGGTTTTCTGGTTGGGCAGGAGCTCCACAATGAGCAGTTCTTC
cdr3_aa: CASGFLVGQELHNEQFF
j_call: TRBJ2-1
clone_size: NA
v_call: TRBV12-5
cdr3_length: 17
d_call: NA

cdr3_nt: TGTGCCACCAGCAGAGAGGAGGGTTCCGGGACAGGGGGGATTGATACGCAGTATTTT
cdr3_aa: CATSREEGSGTGGIDTQYF
j_call: TRBJ2-3
clone_size: NA
v_call: TRBV15
cdr3_length: 19
d_call: TRBD1

cdr3_nt: TGTGCCAGCACGCGGGGCCTCTCTGGAAACACCATATATTTT
cdr3_aa: CASTRGLSGNTIYF
j_call: TRBJ1-3
clone_size: few
v_call: TRBV6-1
cdr3_length: 14
d_call: NA

cdr3_nt: TGCGCCAGCAGCATACGACAGGGGGCAAGGGGAACTGAAGCTTTCTTT
cdr3_aa: CASSIRQGARGTEAFF
j_call: TRBJ1-1
clone_size: many
v_call: TRBV5-1
cdr3_length: 16
d_call: TRBD1

cdr3_nt: TGTGCCATCCCCCAGGGGATGGGGGACTATGGCTACACCTTC
cdr3_aa: CAIPQGMGDYGYTF
j_call: TRBJ1-2
clone_size: NA
v_call: TRBV10-3
cdr3_length: 14
d_call: NA

cdr3_nt: TGTGCCAGCAGCCCACAGGGGACAGGGGCCAACGTCCTGACTTTC
cdr3_aa: CASSPQGTGANVLTF
j_call: TRBJ2-6
clone_size: many
v_call: TRBV11-2
cdr3_length: 15
d_call: TRBD1

cdr3_nt: TGTGCCAGCAGCGTAGAGGCTAGCGGGGGGGTCTCCTACAATGAGCAGTTCTTC
cdr3_aa: CASSVEASGGVSYNEQFF
j_call: TRBJ2-1
clone_size: few
v_call: TRBV9
cdr3_length: 18
d_call: TRBD2

cdr3_nt: TGTGCCAGCAGTCTGGACCGAGGCGCTGAAGCTTTCTTT
cdr3_aa: CASSLDRGAEAFF
j_call: TRBJ1-1
clone_size: many
v_call: TRBV6-1
cdr3_length: 13
d_call: NA

cdr3_nt: TGTGCCAGCAGTGAACCGGACAGCGAGAATGAAAAACTGTTTTTT
cdr3_aa: CASSEPDSENEKLFF
j_call: TRBJ1-4
clone_size: NA
v_call: TRBV3-1
cdr3_length: 15
d_call: NA

cdr3_nt: TGTGCCATCAGTGCCGTTGTAGGTATGAACACTGAAGCTTTCTTT
cdr3_aa: CAISAVVGMNTEAFF
j_call: TRBJ1-1
clone_size: many
v_call: TRBV10-3
cdr3_length: 15
d_call: NA

cdr3_nt: TGCGCCAGCAGCCTCGGGCCAACAATGAACACTGAAGCTTTCTTT
cdr3_aa: CASSLGPTMNTEAFF
j_call: TRBJ1-1
clone_size: few
v_call: TRBV5-1
cdr3_length: 15
d_call: NA

cdr3_nt: TGTGCCAGCAGTTTAGGGGGCCGCGGGTCGCCCCAGCATTTT
cdr3_aa: CASSLGGRGSPQHF
j_call: TRBJ1-5
clone_size: many
v_call: TRBV12-3/TRBV12-4
cdr3_length: 14
d_call: NA

cdr3_nt: TGTGCCAGCAGCTCCTCAGAATTTAGCAATCAGCCCCAGCATTTT
cdr3_aa: CASSSSEFSNQPQHF
j_call: TRBJ1-5
clone_size: many
v_call: TRBV2
cdr3_length: 15
d_call: NA

cdr3_nt: TGTGCCAGCAGCTTGGTCGGCTCGGCGGGGGGTGGGGAGACCCAGTACTTC
cdr3_aa: CASSLVGSAGGGETQYF
j_call: TRBJ2-5
clone_size: NA
v_call: TRBV11-2
cdr3_length: 17
d_call: TRBD2

cdr3_nt: TGTGCCATCAGTGTGAGACAGGGGGACACTGAAGCTTTCTTT
cdr3_aa: CAISVRQGDTEAFF
j_call: TRBJ1-1
clone_size: NA
v_call: TRBV10-3
cdr3_length: 14
d_call: TRBD1

cdr3_nt: TGTGCCAGCAGCTGGGAGATGGCCAACGTCCTGACTTTC
cdr3_aa: CASSWEMANVLTF
j_call: TRBJ2-6
clone_size: NA
v_call: TRBV7-6
cdr3_length: 13
d_call: NA

cdr3_nt: TGCAGTGCTCCAGACAGGAACCCAAATGAAAAACTGTTTTTT
cdr3_aa: CSAPDRNPNEKLFF
j_call: TRBJ1-4
clone_size: NA
v_call: TRBV20-1
cdr3_length: 14
d_call: NA

cdr3_nt: TGTGCCATCAGTGAAGGGCGGGGCTCCTACGAGCAGTACTTC
cdr3_aa: CAISEGRGSYEQYF
j_call: TRBJ2-7
clone_size: few
v_call: TRBV10-3
cdr3_length: 14
d_call: NA

cdr3_nt: TGTGCCAGCTCACCACCGGGCGGGGCGGAGCCCCAGCATTTT
cdr3_aa: CASSPPGGAEPQHF
j_call: TRBJ1-5
clone_size: few
v_call: TRBV18
cdr3_length: 14
d_call: NA

cdr3_nt: TGTGCCAGCAGCATACGGGGGGGCACTGAAGCTTTCTTT
cdr3_aa: CASSIRGGTEAFF
j_call: TRBJ1-1
clone_size: NA
v_call: TRBV19
cdr3_length: 13
d_call: NA

cdr3_nt: TGTGCCAGCAGCAAACGACAGGGCCCGCAGTATTTT
cdr3_aa: CASSKRQGPQYF
j_call: TRBJ2-3
clone_size: many
v_call: TRBV3-1
cdr3_length: 12
d_call: TRBD1

cdr3_nt: TGTGCCAGCAGTGAAGGACAGGGGGCTTCAGACGAGCAGTACTTC
cdr3_aa: CASSEGQGASDEQYF
j_call: TRBJ2-7
clone_size: NA
v_call: TRBV2
cdr3_length: 15
d_call: TRBD1

cdr3_nt: TGTGCCAGCAGTCGGGGACAGTTGAGCTCCTACGAGCAGTACTTC
cdr3_aa: CASSRGQLSSYEQYF
j_call: TRBJ2-7
clone_size: many
v_call: TRBV3-1
cdr3_length: 15
d_call: TRBD1

cdr3_nt: TGTGCCAGCAGTGAATGGACAGACTCGAACACCGGGGAGCTGTTTTTT
cdr3_aa: CASSEWTDSNTGELFF
j_call: TRBJ2-2
clone_size: few
v_call: TRBV6-1
cdr3_length: 16
d_call: NA

cdr3_nt: TGCGCCAGCAGCCAACAACAGGGAACAACTAATGAAAAACTGTTTTTT
cdr3_aa: CASSQQQGTTNEKLFF
j_call: TRBJ1-4
clone_size: NA
v_call: TRBV4-1
cdr3_length: 16
d_call: NA

cdr3_nt: TGCGCCAGCCTAGTCCATGGGAAGTTGTATAGCAATCAGCCCCAGCATTTT
cdr3_aa: CASLVHGKLYSNQPQHF
j_call: TRBJ1-5
clone_size: many
v_call: TRBV5-1
cdr3_length: 17
d_call: NA

cdr3_nt: TGTGCCTGGAGTAGGTCCTACAGCAATCAGCCCCAGCATTTT
cdr3_aa: CAWSRSYSNQPQHF
j_call: TRBJ1-5
clone_size: few
v_call: TRBV30
cdr3_length: 14
d_call: NA

cdr3_nt: TGTGCCAGCAGCCCTAGGACCGGGACAGTTAATGAAAAACTGTTTTTT
cdr3_aa: CASSPRTGTVNEKLFF
j_call: TRBJ1-4
clone_size: many
v_call: TRBV12-3/TRBV12-4
cdr3_length: 16
d_call: TRBD1

cdr3_nt: TGCGCCAGCAGCTCCAGGGGGCGCGGCACTGAAGCTTTCTTT
cdr3_aa: CASSSRGRGTEAFF
j_call: TRBJ1-1
clone_size: few
v_call: TRBV5-1
cdr3_length: 14
d_call: TRBD1

cdr3_nt: TGTGCCAGCAGTTACGGGTCCTACCCCCAAGGGGGAAACACCATATATTTT
cdr3_aa: CASSYGSYPQGGNTIYF
j_call: TRBJ1-3
clone_size: few
v_call: TRBV6-5
cdr3_length: 17
d_call: NA